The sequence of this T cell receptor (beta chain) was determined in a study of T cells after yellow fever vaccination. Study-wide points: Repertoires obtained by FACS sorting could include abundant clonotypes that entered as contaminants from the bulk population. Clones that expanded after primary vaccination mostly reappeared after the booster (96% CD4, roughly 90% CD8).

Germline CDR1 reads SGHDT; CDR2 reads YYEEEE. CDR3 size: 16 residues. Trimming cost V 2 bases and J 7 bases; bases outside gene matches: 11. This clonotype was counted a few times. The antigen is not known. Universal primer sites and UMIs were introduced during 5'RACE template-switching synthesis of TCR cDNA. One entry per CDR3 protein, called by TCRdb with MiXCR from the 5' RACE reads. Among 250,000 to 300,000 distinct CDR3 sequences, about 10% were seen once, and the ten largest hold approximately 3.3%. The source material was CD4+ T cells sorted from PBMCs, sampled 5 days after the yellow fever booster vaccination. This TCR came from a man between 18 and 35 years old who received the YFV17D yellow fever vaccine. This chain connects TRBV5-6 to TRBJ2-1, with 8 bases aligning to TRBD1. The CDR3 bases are TGTGCCAGCAGCTTACTTTGGACAGGGAATCGGAATGAGCAGTTCTTC. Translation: CASSLLWTGNRNEQFF.